A selection of T cell receptor beta chains follows, all from one sample in a study of blood T cell repertoires in COVID-19. Assay: immunoSEQ multiplex PCR; the TCRdb copy retains only in-frame clones and omits some. The data show approximately 330,000 clones, under 90% seen once. Sequenced sample: PBMCs or T cells enriched from blood (not recorded which). The receptors here all came from a woman in her twenties or thirties who had recovered from COVID-19. CDR3s include the opening cysteine and the closing phenylalanine or tryptophan. The D gene is left open where the match is weak. Only part of the rows carry a size: once, few, many, or a class if the clone is expanded.

>once|TRBV10-3|TRBJ1-2|NA
TGTGCCATCAGTGCCACAGGGAACTATGGCTACACCTTC
CAISATGNYGYTF
>NA|TRBV7-8|TRBJ2-7|NA
TGTGCCAGCAGCTCTTCGACTCTACTCTACGAGCAGTACTTC
CASSSSTLLYEQYF
>NA|TRBV19|TRBJ2-7|NA
TGTGCCAGTAGTATAATTCCGAGCCAATCCTACGAGCAGTACTTC
CASSIIPSQSYEQYF
>NA|TRBV5-4|TRBJ1-6|NA
TGTGCCAGCAGCACCCGGGAGGGAGGGACGTATAATTCACCCCTCCACTTT
CASSTREGGTYNSPLHF
>NA|TRBV13|TRBJ2-7|TRBD2
TGTGCCAGCAGCTTTGTCGGCGGGAGCTCCTACGAGCAGTACTTC
CASSFVGGSSYEQYF
>NA|TRBV7-3|TRBJ2-1|TRBD2
TGTGCCAGCAGCGAACGGGGGGGACTAACCTACAATGAGCAGTTCTTC
CASSERGGLTYNEQFF
>NA|TRBV6-4|TRBJ1-2|NA
TGTGCCAGCAGTGACTCTGGCAGGGCAATGCTCGGCTACACCTTC
CASSDSGRAMLGYTF
>once|TRBV28|TRBJ1-2|TRBD1
TGTGCCAGCAGTCCGGGACAGGGAATTAACTATGGCTACACCTTC
CASSPGQGINYGYTF
>NA|TRBV9|TRBJ1-5|NA
TGTGCCAGCAGCGTAGGAGGGGGTCCCAATCAGCCCCAGCATTTT
CASSVGGGPNQPQHF
>NA|TRBV5-8|TRBJ1-5|TRBD1
TGTGCCAGCAGCCCAGGGACAGGGGCTCGTTATCAGCCCCAGCATTTT
CASSPGTGARYQPQHF
>NA|TRBV7-8|TRBJ1-1|NA
TGTGCCAGCAGCCGGGGGCGGCAGAACCCTGAAGCTTTCTTT
CASSRGRQNPEAFF
>NA|TRBV2|TRBJ2-1|NA
TGTGCCAGCAGTGCTCGTAGAGGGATAACTCACAATGAGCAGTTCTTC
CASSARRGITHNEQFF
>NA|TRBV19|TRBJ2-3|NA
TGTGCCAGTAGTATAGATTTGGACTCTTCCGGAGGCGGTACGCAGTATTTT
CASSIDLDSSGGGTQYF
>NA|TRBV28|TRBJ1-4|TRBD1
TGTGCCAGCAGTTTATCCAGAGTAGGGACAGGGGGGGATGAAAAACTGTTTTTT
CASSLSRVGTGGDEKLFF
>NA|TRBV5-4|TRBJ1-1|NA
TGTGCCAGCAGCTTGGACCTGGGCGACACTGAAGCTTTCTTT
CASSLDLGDTEAFF
>NA|TRBV4-1|TRBJ1-3|TRBD1
TGCGCCAGCAGCCAAGCTGGACAGGGAGGGGAAAGCACCATATATTTT
CASSQAGQGGESTIYF
>NA|TRBV5-1|TRBJ2-3|NA
TGCGCCAGCAGTTACAGGGATACAGATACGCAGTATTTT
CASSYRDTDTQYF
>NA|TRBV19|TRBJ2-7|NA
TGTGCCAGTAGTATAGCCTTGAGGACTATCTACGAGCAGTACTTC
CASSIALRTIYEQYF
>NA|TRBV7-9|TRBJ2-2|TRBD2
TGTGCCAGCATCACCGCCGGGACTAGCGTTTCCACCGGGGAGCTGTTTTTT
CASITAGTSVSTGELFF
>NA|TRBV10-3|TRBJ1-2|TRBD1
TGTGCCATCAGCGACAGGGATCGCTATGGCTACACCTTC
CAISDRDRYGYTF
>NA|TRBV6-5|TRBJ1-4|NA
TGTGCCAGCAGTCGGACAGCCTCTAATGAAAAACTGTTTTTT
CASSRTASNEKLFF
>NA|TRBV3-1/TRBV3-2|TRBJ2-1|TRBD2
TGTGCCAGCAGCTCCGGGGGGTCATCCTACAATGAGCAGTTCTTC
CASSSGGSSYNEQFF
>NA|TRBV6-6|TRBJ2-4|NA
TGTGCCAGCAGTCCCGGGACTCCTCGAATGTCCCTCGCCAAAAACATTCAGTACTTC
CASSPGTPRMSLAKNIQYF
>once|TRBV30|TRBJ2-3|NA
TGTGCCTGGAGGGCGACTAGCACAGATACGCAGTATTTT
CAWRATSTDTQYF